The subject of this entry is one TCR beta chain. Its specificity is not known. The sample comes from a study of radiotherapy plus CTLA-4 blockade in lung cancer. Study conclusions and caveats: Early clonal dynamics of blood T cells, together with interferon-beta, were reported as the best response predictor. Once radiotherapy plus ipilimumab had been given, TCR clones derived from tumor expanded in blood.

Profiled with immunoSEQ multiplex PCR; TCRdb holds only in-frame clones, not every one. The table includes about 110,000 clones, about 85% detected once. This CDR3 spans 13 amino acids. V lost 6 bases and J lost 0, with 8 bases in between. Germline V gives CDR1 SGHDN, CDR2 FVKESK. The chain combines TRBV14 with TRBJ2-5; weak D call: TRBD1 (5 bases). This clonotype was sampled from a human donor with non-small cell lung cancer that progressed on radiotherapy plus ipilimumab. Some clones in this sample may be carry-over from other donors' samples. The sample here was peripheral blood, taken from a patient treated with radiotherapy plus ipilimumab. CDR3 amino acids: CASRPGYQETQYF. CDR3 nucleotide sequence: TGTGCCAGCAGGCCAGGGTACCAAGAGACCCAGTACTTC.